Each of the 2 T cell receptor beta chains below was sequenced from the same sample in a study of T cells in Graves' hyperthyroidism and ophthalmopathy. TCR beta CDR3 region amplification was performed from RNA transcripts. When the TCR CDR3 underwent first-round RT-PCR, the HTBI primer set was used. From the multiplex PCR reads, TCRdb called clonotypes with MiXCR, one entry per CDR3 protein. The data contain 330,000 or so distinct CDR3 sequences, approximately 18% of them singletons. Sequenced material: blood. The source is a man in his forties or fifties with Graves' ophthalmopathy.

This clonotype was seen only a few times. The rearrangement links TRBV5-1 to TRBJ2-6; D tentatively fits TRBD1 or TRBD2 (6 bases each). CDR1 is SGHRS, CDR2 YFSETQ, per germline. V lost 0 bases and J lost 2, with 15 bases in between. This CDR3 spans 18 amino acids. The CDR3 is CASSLGLGGLAGANVLTF. The DNA for the CDR3 is TGCGCCAGCAGCTTGGGCTTGGGGGGCCTAGCTGGGGCCAACGTCCTGACTTTC.

This clonotype was picked up one time. This sequence joins TRBV7-9 and TRBJ2-5; tentatively, D is TRBD1 (5 bases). Looked up from germline, CDR1 is SEHNR and CDR2 is FQNEAQ (reference sequence). V shed 6 bases and J shed 5 bases, with 16 bases lying between them. The CDR3 is made up of 14 amino acids. The CDR3 here is CASSRSWGAETQYF. Written as DNA, the CDR3 is TGTGCCAGCAGTCGTTCATGGGGCGCGGAGACCCAGTACTTC. Filled out from reference TRBV7-9 and TRBJ2-5, the complete variable domain reads DTGVSQNPRHKITKRGQNVTFRCDPISEHNRLYWYRQTLGQGPEFLTYFQNEAQLEKSRLLSDRFSAERPKGSFSTLEIQRTEQGDSAMYLCASSRSWGAETQYFGPGTRLLVL.